This paragraph reports one T cell receptor (beta chain). What it recognizes is unknown. Clones were read by immunoSEQ multiplex PCR, and TCRdb kept only the in-frame ones, dropping some. The sample shows some 300,000 clones, just over 85% of them seen only once. Specified treatment: over 15 received Ad26.COV2.S at low or high dose, single or two shots; roughly 5 received placebo; per-sample allocation not given. Following the first vaccine or placebo injection, samples were taken on day 63. The data originate from a study of Ad26.COV2.S vaccination and SARS-CoV-2 variants. Overall study: Administration of Ad26.COV2.S was intramuscular, either once or twice 56 days apart. Regarding the study as a whole: Considerable breadth of spike-specific CD8+ and CD4+ T cell responses has reportedly been documented following vaccination. Across vaccine and placebo recipients, the breadth of non-spike TCRs was similar. The analyses of TCR breadth and depth may have understated the size of total T cell responses.

The CDR3 length is 15 residues. J lost 5 bases, V lost 6 bases, and 8 bases had no gene match. CDR1 is SGHDT, CDR2 YYEEEE, per germline. This sequence originates from a person between 18 and 65 years old who received the Ad26.COV2.S COVID-19 vaccine or a placebo. Source: peripheral blood, taken in a trial of Ad26.COV2.S vaccine versus placebo. The chain joins TRBV5-6 to TRBJ1-1; 12 bases agree with TRBD1. The CDR3: CASTPGTGGGTEAFF. The CDR3 nucleotides read TGTGCCAGCACCCCCGGGACAGGGGGCGGAACTGAAGCTTTCTTT.